This T cell receptor (beta chain) emerged from a study of T cells after yellow fever vaccination. CDR3 length equals 14 residues. J lost 7 bases, V lost 4 bases, and 8 bases had no gene match. Germline values: CDR1 SGHRS, CDR2 YFSETQ. A universal primer site and UMIs were added as TCR cDNA was made by 5'RACE template switching. TCRdb recomputed calls from the 5' RACE reads with MiXCR, one row per CDR3 protein. The sample lists some 300,000 distinct CDR3 sequences, roughly 8.7% occurring once. Of note for this clonotype: Its antigen is not identified.

Points from the study as a whole: Reappearance after the booster was seen for most primary-vaccination clones, at 95% to 98% CD4 and roughly 90% CD8. Researchers report a weaker secondary response that nonetheless peaked faster, day 5 versus 15.

The receptor's source is a man between 18 and 35 years old who received the YFV17D yellow fever vaccine. The chain employs TRBV5-1 and TRBJ2-5, with 9 bases that match TRBD1. This specimen consisted of CD4+ T cells sorted from PBMCs, obtained 5 days after the yellow fever booster vaccination. As DNA, the CDR3 is TGCGCCAGCAGCGACGGACAGGGGAGTTTGACCCAGTACTTC. This gives the protein CASSDGQGSLTQYF.